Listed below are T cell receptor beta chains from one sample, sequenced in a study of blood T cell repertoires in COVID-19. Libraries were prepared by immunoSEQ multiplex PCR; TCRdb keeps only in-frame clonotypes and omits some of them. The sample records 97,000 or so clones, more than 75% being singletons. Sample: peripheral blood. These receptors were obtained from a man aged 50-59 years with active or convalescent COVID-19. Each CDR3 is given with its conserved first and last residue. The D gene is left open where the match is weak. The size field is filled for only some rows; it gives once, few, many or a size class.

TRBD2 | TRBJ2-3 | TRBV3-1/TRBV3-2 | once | CASSQPKLAGGPDTQYF | TGTGCCAGCAGCCAACCTAAACTAGCGGGGGGGCCTGATACGCAGTATTTT
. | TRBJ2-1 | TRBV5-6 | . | CASSLASEQFF | TGTGCCAGCAGCTTGGCCAGTGAGCAGTTCTTC
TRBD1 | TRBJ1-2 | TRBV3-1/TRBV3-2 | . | CASSQASTGGSNYGYTF | TGTGCCAGCAGCCAAGCGTCCACAGGGGGCTCTAACTATGGCTACACCTTC
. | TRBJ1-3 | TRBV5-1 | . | CASSGFGGSDTIYF | TGCGCCAGCAGCGGCTTTGGGGGGAGCGACACCATATATTTT
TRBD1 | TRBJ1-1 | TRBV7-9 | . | CASSPGQGLDTEAFF | TGTGCCAGCAGCCCGGGACAGGGCCTCGACACTGAAGCTTTCTTT
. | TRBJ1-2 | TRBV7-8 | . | CASSLGVGAYGYTF | TGTGCCAGCAGCTTAGGTGTTGGGGCCTATGGCTACACCTTC
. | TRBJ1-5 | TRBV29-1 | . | CSVRQANQPQHF | TGCAGCGTTCGGCAGGCTAACCAGCCCCAGCATTTT
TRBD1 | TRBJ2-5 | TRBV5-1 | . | CASFRRRGTGEETQYF | TGCGCCAGCTTTAGGCGTCGGGGGACAGGGGAAGAGACCCAGTACTTC
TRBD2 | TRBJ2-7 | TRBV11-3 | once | CASSDTTSGALYEQYF | TGTGCCAGCAGTGACACGACTAGCGGGGCCCTCTACGAGCAGTACTTC
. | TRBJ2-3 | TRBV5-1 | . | CASSLDLGGATDTQYF | TGCGCCAGCAGCCTGGATCTAGGGGGGGCAACAGATACGCAGTATTTT
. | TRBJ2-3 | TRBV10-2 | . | CASSVQGKSTDTQYF | TGCGCCAGCAGTGTTCAGGGGAAAAGCACAGATACGCAGTATTTT
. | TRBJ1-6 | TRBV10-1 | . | CASSEQYNSPLHF | TGCGCCAGCAGTGAACAATATAATTCACCCCTCCACTTT
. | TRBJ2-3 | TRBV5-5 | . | CASSLDYRGGSTDTQYF | TGTGCCAGCAGCTTAGACTACAGGGGGGGTAGCACAGATACGCAGTATTTT
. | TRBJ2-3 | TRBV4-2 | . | CASSQEADTSTDTQYF | TGTGCCAGCAGCCAAGAAGCGGATACTAGCACAGATACGCAGTATTTT
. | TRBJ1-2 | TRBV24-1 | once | CATSGRAPDYGYTF | TGTGCCACCAGTGGGAGGGCCCCGGACTATGGCTACACCTTC
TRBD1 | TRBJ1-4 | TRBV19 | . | CASSIGTGDEKLFF | TGTGCCAGTAGTATCGGGACAGGGGATGAAAAACTGTTTTTT
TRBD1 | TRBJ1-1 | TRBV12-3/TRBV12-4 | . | CASSPGGISEAFF | TGTGCCAGCAGTCCAGGGGGCATTAGTGAAGCTTTCTTT
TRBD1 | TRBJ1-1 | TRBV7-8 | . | CASSFTGAGNTEAFF | TGTGCCAGCAGCTTCACAGGGGCCGGGAACACTGAAGCTTTCTTT
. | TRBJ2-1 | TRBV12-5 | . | CASGIGHLTYNEQFF | TGTGCTAGTGGGATTGGACACTTAACATACAATGAGCAGTTCTTC
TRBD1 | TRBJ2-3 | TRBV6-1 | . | CASSDRDRVTDTQYF | TGTGCCAGCAGTGACCGGGACAGGGTGACAGATACGCAGTATTTT
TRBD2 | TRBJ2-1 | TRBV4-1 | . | CASSQGLAGDNEQFF | TGCGCCAGCAGCCAAGGACTAGCGGGGGACAATGAGCAGTTCTTC
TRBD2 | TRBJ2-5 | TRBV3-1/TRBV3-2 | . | CASSQDVAGAQGGYF | TGTGCCAGCAGCCAAGATGTAGCGGGGGCCCAAGGAGGGTACTTC
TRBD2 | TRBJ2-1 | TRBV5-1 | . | CASSGGTSGGVNNEQFF | TGCGCCAGCAGCGGAGGGACTAGCGGGGGAGTCAACAATGAGCAGTTCTTC
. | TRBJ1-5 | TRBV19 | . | CASSLAPGGNQPQHF | TGTGCCAGTAGTTTAGCCCCAGGGGGCAATCAGCCCCAGCATTTT
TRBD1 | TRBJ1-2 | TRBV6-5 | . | CASGRTGPYGYTF | TGTGCCAGCGGCAGGACAGGGCCCTATGGCTACACCTTC
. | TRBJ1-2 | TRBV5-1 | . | CASSLEFAGYGYTF | TGCGCCAGCAGCTTGGAATTCGCAGGGTATGGCTACACCTTC
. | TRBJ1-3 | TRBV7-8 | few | CASSLSGATGNTIYF | TGTGCCAGCAGCTTAAGCGGCGCCACTGGAAACACCATATATTTT
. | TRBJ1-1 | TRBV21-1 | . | CASSKAIGGGENTEAFF | TGTGCCAGCAGCAAAGCTATAGGGGGGGGAGAGAACACTGAAGCTTTCTTT
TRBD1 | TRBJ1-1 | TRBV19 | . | CASSMGPRQGLNTEAFF | TGTGCCAGTAGTATGGGCCCGCGACAGGGGCTGAACACTGAAGCTTTCTTT
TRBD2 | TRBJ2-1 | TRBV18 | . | CASSPGTSGGPTYNEQFF | TGTGCCAGCTCACCCGGGACTAGCGGGGGGCCGACCTACAATGAGCAGTTCTTC
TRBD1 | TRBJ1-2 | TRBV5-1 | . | CASSPRDRGGSGYTF | TGCGCCAGCAGCCCCCGGGACAGGGGAGGAAGTGGCTACACCTTC
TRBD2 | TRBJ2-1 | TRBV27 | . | CASSPGLAGPYNEQFF | TGTGCCAGCAGTCCAGGACTAGCGGGGCCGTACAATGAGCAGTTCTTC
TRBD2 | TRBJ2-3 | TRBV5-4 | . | CASSSGGLAGSTDTQYF | TGTGCCAGCAGTTCAGGGGGTCTAGCGGGAAGCACAGATACGCAGTATTTT
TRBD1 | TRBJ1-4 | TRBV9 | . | CASSVHRGVGNEKLFF | TGTGCCAGCAGCGTTCACAGGGGAGTAGGAAATGAAAAACTGTTTTTT
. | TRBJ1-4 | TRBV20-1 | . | CSASRREKLFF | TGCAGTGCTAGTCGTCGTGAAAAACTGTTTTTT
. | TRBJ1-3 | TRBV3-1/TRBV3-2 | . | CASSQVVGVGNTIYF | TGTGCCAGCAGCCAAGTTGTCGGTGTTGGAAACACCATATATTTT
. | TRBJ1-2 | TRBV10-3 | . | CAIRDTYGHKETYGYTF | TGTGCCATCAGGGACACCTATGGACATAAAGAGACCTATGGCTACACCTTC
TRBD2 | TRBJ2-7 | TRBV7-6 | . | CASSLLAGAYEQYF | TGTGCCAGCAGCTTACTAGCGGGGGCCTACGAGCAGTACTTC
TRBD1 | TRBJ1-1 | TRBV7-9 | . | CASSPGTGQGNTEAFF | TGTGCCAGCAGCCCGGGGACAGGGCAAGGGAACACTGAAGCTTTCTTT
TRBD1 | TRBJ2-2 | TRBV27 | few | CASSPGTVVTGELFF | TGTGCCAGCAGTCCCGGGACAGTGGTCACCGGGGAGCTGTTTTTT
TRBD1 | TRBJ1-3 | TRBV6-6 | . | CASSWGQSAGNTIYF | TGTGCCAGCAGTTGGGGACAGTCAGCTGGAAACACCATATATTTT
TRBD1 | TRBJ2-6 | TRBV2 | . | CASSHAGTGGSLSGANVLTF | TGTGCCAGCAGCCACGCCGGGACAGGGGGATCTCTCTCTGGGGCCAACGTCCTGACTTTC
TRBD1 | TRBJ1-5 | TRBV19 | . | CASNKDRGISQPQHF | TGTGCCAGTAACAAGGACAGGGGGATCAGTCAGCCCCAGCATTTT
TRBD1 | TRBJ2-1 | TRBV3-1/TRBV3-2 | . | CASSQGVDRANEQFF | TGTGCCAGCAGCCAAGGAGTCGACAGGGCCAATGAGCAGTTCTTC
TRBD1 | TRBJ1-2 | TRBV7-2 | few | CARDREPFDGYTF | TGTGCCCGGGACAGGGAACCATTCGATGGCTACACCTTC
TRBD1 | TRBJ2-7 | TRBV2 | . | CVSSLQGAGYEQYF | TGTGTCAGCAGTTTACAGGGGGCAGGGTACGAGCAGTACTTC
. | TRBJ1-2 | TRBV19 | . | CASSPPNRNNYGYTF | TGTGCCAGTAGCCCCCCTAACAGGAATAACTATGGCTACACCTTC
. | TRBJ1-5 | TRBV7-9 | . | CASSLVQYSNQPQHF | TGTGCCAGCAGCTTAGTGCAGTATAGCAATCAGCCCCAGCATTTT
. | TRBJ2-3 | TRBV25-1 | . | CASSESVGRGGSDTQYF | TGTGCCAGCAGTGAATCCGTGGGCAGGGGTGGGTCAGATACGCAGTATTTT
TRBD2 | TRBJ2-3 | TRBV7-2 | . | CASSLRASGVSTDTQYF | TGTGCCAGCAGCTTGAGGGCTAGCGGTGTTAGCACAGATACGCAGTATTTT
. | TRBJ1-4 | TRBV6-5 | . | CASRTQGSHEKLFF | TGTGCCAGCAGGACCCAGGGTTCTCACGAAAAACTGTTTTTT
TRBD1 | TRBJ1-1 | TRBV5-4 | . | CASGTDLNTEAFF | TGTGCCAGTGGGACAGACCTGAACACTGAAGCTTTCTTT
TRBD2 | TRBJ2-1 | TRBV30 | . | CAWTGGAYNEQFF | TGTGCCTGGACGGGGGGGGCCTACAATGAGCAGTTCTTC